This entry lists 27 T cell receptor beta chains sequenced from one sample in a study of T-cell memory formation after mild COVID-19 listed by TCRdb under 2021. The library was produced with 5' RACE. For sequencing, an Illumina NovaSeq 6000 was employed. The raw public data were reprocessed by TCRdb itself: fastp quality trimming at Q25, MiXCR clonotype calling, in-frame beta chains only. Rows matching on CDR3 protein sequence are summarized as one entry with the most common DNA and genes. The sample includes fewer than 200,000 distinct CDR3 sequences, with 15% to 20% observed a single time. Roughly 3.9% of the sample lies in the top ten. Specimen: PBMCs or a T cell subset sorted from them (not recorded which). The receptor source for this set is a man aged 18 to 30 who had mild COVID-19 (a few samples of this study predate the infection). The sample titles of this study are shuffled in the database, so cell type and time point are left out; the donor was told from shared clones.

The V gene is TRBV12-3 or TRBV12-4, the J gene TRBJ1-5; possible D gene TRBD1, 5 bases. V was clipped by 6 bases and J by 3 bases, with 12 bases between them. The CDR3 has 14 amino acids. DNA of the CDR3: TGTGCCAGCAGCCAGGGACGGTTCAATCAGCCCCAGCATTTT. Translated: CASSQGRFNQPQHF.

This sequence joins TRBV29-1 and TRBJ1-2; D gene ambiguous. The CDR3 contains 11 residues. Germline V lookup: CDR1 SQVTM, CDR2 ANQGSEA. Deletions cut 2 bases from V and 3 bases from J, with 4 bases between. The CDR3 is CSVEQDYGYTF. DNA for the CDR3: TGCAGCGTTGAACAGGACTATGGCTACACCTTC.

The chain couples TRBV6-2 or TRBV6-3 to TRBJ2-7; 12 bases line up with TRBD2. Trimming at V came to 0 bases and at J to 2 bases, leaving 11 bases not matched to a gene. The germline gives CDR1 MNHEY, CDR2 SVGEGT. The CDR3 length is 19 residues. The CDR3: CASSYSPSGGAWWTYEQYF. The CDR3 DNA follows: TGTGCCAGCAGTTACTCCCCTAGCGGGGGGGCATGGTGGACCTACGAGCAGTACTTC.

The chain is built from TRBV5-1 and TRBJ1-1; the D is unclear. The CDR3 is made up of 15 amino acids. Per germline, CDR1 SGHRS and CDR2 YFSETQ. The ends were cut back, 4 bases at V and 3 bases at J, with 16 bases in the middle. The CDR3 DNA reads as TGCGCCAGCAGCCCATTACCGGGGTTGGACACTGAAGCTTTCTTT. It encodes CASSPLPGLDTEAFF. Combining the CDR3 with reference TRBV5-1 and TRBJ1-1 gives the whole variable domain KAGVTQTPRYLIKTRGQQVTLSCSPISGHRSVSWYQQTPGQGLQFLFEYFSETQRNKGNFPGRFSGRQFSNSRSEMNVSTLELGDSALYLCASSPLPGLDTEAFFGQGTRLTVV.

This clonotype came up a few times. This rearrangement joins TRBV5-8 to TRBJ2-3, with D perhaps matching TRBD2 (6 bases). The CDR3 loop spans 16 amino acids. The germline gives CDR1 SGHTS, CDR2 YDEGEE. V shed 1 base and J shed 0 bases, with 12 bases lying between them. This CDR3 is CASSLIPGTSTDTQYF. The CDR3 bases are TGTGCCAGCAGCTTGATTCCAGGGACTAGCACAGATACGCAGTATTTT.

This clonotype was picked up a small number of times. The chain carries TRBV12-3 or TRBV12-4 and TRBJ1-2, with 8 bases lining up with TRBD1. The CDR3 contains 14 residues. The V gene end was trimmed by 6 bases and the J gene end by 3 bases; junction bases not matched to a gene: 6. The CDR3 is CASSLRGHDYGYTF. The CDR3 bases are TGTGCCAGCAGCCTCAGGGGGCATGACTATGGCTACACCTTC.

This clonotype was detected a few times. CDR3 amino acids: CASSPLGSGTEAFF. CDR3 nucleotide sequence: TGTGCCAGCAGCCCTCTGGGGAGCGGCACTGAAGCTTTCTTT. The V gene is TRBV9, the J gene TRBJ1-1; unclear D gene. The germline V gene has CDR1 SGDLS and CDR2 YYNGEE. V was shortened by 4 bases and J by 4 bases, with 14 bases between the two germline ends. This CDR3 has 14 residues.

This rearrangement joins TRBV7-3 to TRBJ2-2; weak D call: TRBD1 (7 bases). The CDR3 totals 15 residues. The ends were cut back, 5 bases at V and 1 base at J, with 11 bases in the middle. Germline V CDR1 and CDR2: SGHTA, FQGTGA. Here the CDR3 DNA reads TGTGCCAGCAGCGTTCAGGGGGGGAACACCGGGGAGCTGTTTTTT. As protein: CASSVQGGNTGELFF.

J is TRBJ1-5 and V is TRBV7-2; D is uncertain. The ends were cut back, 6 bases at V and 6 bases at J, with 12 bases in the middle. This CDR3 region has 13 residues. CDR1 SGHTA and CDR2 FQGNSA come from the germline V gene. For the CDR3, the DNA is TGTGCCAGCAGTACGGGGTTTAGTCAGCCCCAGCATTTT. It is translated as CASSTGFSQPQHF.

V gene TRBV29-1 combines with J gene TRBJ2-2; D is uncertain. The V end lost 4 bases, the J end lost 4 bases, and 10 bases lay between the germline ends. Germline-derived CDR1 and CDR2 are SQVTM and ANQGSEA. This CDR3 spans 13 amino acids. CDR3 protein: CSVGWISTGELFF. In nucleotides, the CDR3 is TGCAGCGTTGGTTGGATAAGCACCGGGGAGCTGTTTTTT.

This clonotype was recorded a few times. The J gene is TRBJ2-7, the V gene TRBV10-3; D call uncertain. The CDR3 totals 14 residues. Germline V gene lookup returns CDR1 ENHRY and CDR2 SYGVKD. The V end was cut by 0 bases, the J end by 4 bases, with 10 bases between. The CDR3 DNA sequence: TGTGCCATCAGTGAGTCAGGTTCCCAGTACGAGCAGTACTTC. Its protein is CAISESGSQYEQYF.

The V gene is TRBV5-1, the J gene TRBJ1-4; 9 positions match TRBD1. From germline, CDR1 is SGHRS and CDR2 YFSETQ. This CDR3 has 14 amino acids. V gave up 4 bases and J gave up 7 bases; unmatched junction bases: 5. The CDR3 sequence is CASSRTTGGEKLFF. CDR3 in DNA: TGCGCCAGCAGCCGTACGACAGGGGGTGAAAAACTGTTTTTT.

This clonotype was detected a few times. The chain employs TRBV12-3 or TRBV12-4 and TRBJ2-5; 11 positions match TRBD2. With 5 bases clipped from V and 5 bases from J, the junction kept 4 bases outside the gene matches. The CDR3 runs to 14 residues. CDR3 sequence (DNA): TGTGCCAGCAGTGCACTAGCGGGGGTTGAGACCCAGTACTTC. It codes for CASSALAGVETQYF.

V usage is TRBV7-2 and J usage is TRBJ2-3; 9 nucleotides match TRBD2. Germline V gives CDR1 SGHTA, CDR2 FQGNSA. The CDR3 is made up of 17 amino acids. V trimming: 1 base; J trimming: 4 bases; junction bases outside the gene matches: 9. In DNA, the CDR3 is TGTGCCAGCAGCTTAGGCGCGGGGGGGCCGGGTGCAGATACGCAGTATTTT. Its translation: CASSLGAGGPGADTQYF.

This chain links TRBV7-6 with TRBJ1-5; 9 bases line up with TRBD1. Germline V CDR1 and CDR2: SGHVS, FNYEAQ. The V gene end was trimmed by 5 bases and the J gene end by 0 bases; junction bases not matched to a gene: 5. There are 16 residues in the CDR3. The CDR3, as DNA: TGTGCCAGCAGCCCAGGGACAGGGTATAGCAATCAGCCCCAGCATTTT. Translating it yields CASSPGTGYSNQPQHF.

The chain has TRBV19 and TRBJ1-6; 8 bases map to TRBD1. Germline assignment: CDR1 LNHDA and CDR2 SQIVND (reference sequence). This CDR3 region has 14 residues. V lost 4 bases, J lost 10 bases, and 6 bases stayed unmatched. The CDR3, as DNA: TGTGCCAGTAGTACCCAGGGGGCCAAGTCACCCCTCCACTTT. This sequence encodes CASSTQGAKSPLHF.

This clonotype has a handful of counts. CDR3 DNA sequence: TGTGCCAGCAGTTACTGGCTCGGGCTGGCGGGCTACACCTTC. Its protein is CASSYWLGLAGYTF. The chain uses TRBV6-2 or TRBV6-3 and TRBJ1-2; D is ambiguous. Per the germline V gene, CDR1 is MNHEY and CDR2 is SVGEGT. The V end was cut by 1 base, the J end by 8 bases, with 14 bases between. The CDR3 is made up of 14 amino acids.

At least ten counts were recorded for this clonotype. This chain joins TRBV11-2 and TRBJ2-1, with D possibly TRBD2 on 6 matching bases. The germline CDR1 and CDR2 sequences are SGHAT and FQNNGV. The V and J ends lost 0 bases and 7 bases respectively, with 7 bases between them. This CDR3 has 13 amino acids. The CDR3 loop is CASSLDLANEQFF. As DNA, the CDR3 is TGTGCCAGCAGCTTAGACCTAGCGAATGAGCAGTTCTTC.

This clonotype was seen repeatedly, ten times or more. The V gene is TRBV6-5, the J gene TRBJ2-3, with 7 bases lining up with TRBD2. The CDR3 consists of 13 residues. Germline V lookup: CDR1 MNHEY, CDR2 SVGAGI. After removal of 8 bases from V and 6 bases from J, the junction contained 8 bases not matched to a gene. The CDR3 is CASGDYKSDTQYF. The CDR3 DNA sequence: TGTGCCAGCGGGGACTATAAAAGCGATACGCAGTATTTT.

This clonotype was seen a handful of times. The chain's CDR3 is CAIRDTDTQYF. CDR3 DNA: TGTGCCATCAGGGACACAGATACGCAGTATTTT. The gene calls are TRBV10-3 and TRBJ2-3, with D unclear. With 6 bases removed from V and 2 bases from J, the gap between germline ends came to 3 bases. The CDR3 is 11 residues long. Germline CDR1 reads ENHRY; CDR2 reads SYGVKD.

This clonotype occurred a few times. This rearrangement joins TRBV4-2 to TRBJ2-3; 9 bases fit TRBD2. There are 16 residues in the CDR3. V shed 3 bases, J shed 0 bases, and the junction held 4 bases outside the gene matches. Germline CDR1 and CDR2: LGHNA and YNFKEQ. This chain's CDR3 is CASSQASGGSTDTQYF. The DNA for the CDR3 is TGTGCCAGCAGCCAGGCCAGCGGGGGGAGCACAGATACGCAGTATTTT.

This clonotype was seen a single time. V usage is TRBV6-5 and J usage is TRBJ1-5, with a weak D call TRBD1 (5 bases). V was cut by 6 bases and J by 6 bases, with 12 bases left in between. Per germline, CDR1 MNHEY and CDR2 SVGAGI. The CDR3 is made up of 13 amino acids. CDR3 bases: TGTGCCAGCAGCCGACAGTGGAGTCAGCCCCAGCATTTT. This sequence encodes CASSRQWSQPQHF.

The rearrangement links TRBV5-1 to TRBJ2-6, with 9 bases aligning to TRBD1. Germline-derived CDR1 and CDR2 are SGHRS and YFSETQ. Unmatched junction bases numbered 8, after V lost 4 bases and J lost 0 bases. The CDR3 has 18 amino acids. Here the CDR3 DNA reads TGCGCCAGCAGCGAACCCGGGACAGGGCACTCTGGGGCCAACGTCCTGACTTTC. This translates into CASSEPGTGHSGANVLTF.

This clonotype has just a few counts. The CDR3 spells CASKPPPGQGNTEAFF. For the CDR3, the DNA is TGTGCCAGCAAGCCCCCCCCGGGACAGGGGAACACTGAAGCTTTCTTT. The V call is TRBV7-9, the J call TRBJ1-1; 9 nucleotides match TRBD1. Germline trimming cut 7 bases from V and 1 base from J; bases unmatched to any gene: 10. The CDR3 extends over 16 amino acids. CDR1 is SEHNR, CDR2 FQNEAQ, per germline (reference sequence).

This clonotype was seen a handful of times. The chain uses TRBV20-1 and TRBJ2-3; TRBD2 aligns across 8 bases. CDR1 DFQATT and CDR2 SNEGSKA come from the germline V gene (reference sequence). The CDR3 contains 14 residues. V lost 5 bases to trimming and J lost 3 bases; unmatched junction nucleotides: 7. CDR3 DNA sequence: TGCAGTGCTGAGTCGGGGGGGCCTACAGATACGCAGTATTTT. This gives the protein CSAESGGPTDTQYF.

This clonotype was found a few times. The V call is TRBV5-1, the J call TRBJ2-5; D possibly corresponds to TRBD1 (6 bases). Trimming removed 6 bases from V and 1 base from J, with 10 bases in between. This CDR3 spans 13 amino acids. The germline gives CDR1 SGHRS, CDR2 YFSETQ. The CDR3 DNA reads TGCGCCAGCACCGGGGACACCCAAGAGACCCAGTACTTC. This translates into CASTGDTQETQYF. Complete variable domain (other parts from reference TRBV5-1 and TRBJ2-5): KAGVTQTPRYLIKTRGQQVTLSCSPISGHRSVSWYQQTPGQGLQFLFEYFSETQRNKGNFPGRFSGRQFSNSRSEMNVSTLELGDSALYLCASTGDTQETQYFGPGTRLLVL.

This clonotype has a handful of counts. The CDR3 protein is CASSHLTSGGKQFF. The CDR3 nucleotides are TGTGCCAGCAGCCATTTGACCTCAGGGGGAAAGCAGTTCTTC. V usage is TRBV14 and J usage is TRBJ2-1; 7 bases agree with TRBD1. The length of the CDR3 is 14 residues. Trimming took 3 bases from V and 11 from J; bases not matched to a gene: 10. Germline V gene data show CDR1 as SGHDN and CDR2 as FVKESK.